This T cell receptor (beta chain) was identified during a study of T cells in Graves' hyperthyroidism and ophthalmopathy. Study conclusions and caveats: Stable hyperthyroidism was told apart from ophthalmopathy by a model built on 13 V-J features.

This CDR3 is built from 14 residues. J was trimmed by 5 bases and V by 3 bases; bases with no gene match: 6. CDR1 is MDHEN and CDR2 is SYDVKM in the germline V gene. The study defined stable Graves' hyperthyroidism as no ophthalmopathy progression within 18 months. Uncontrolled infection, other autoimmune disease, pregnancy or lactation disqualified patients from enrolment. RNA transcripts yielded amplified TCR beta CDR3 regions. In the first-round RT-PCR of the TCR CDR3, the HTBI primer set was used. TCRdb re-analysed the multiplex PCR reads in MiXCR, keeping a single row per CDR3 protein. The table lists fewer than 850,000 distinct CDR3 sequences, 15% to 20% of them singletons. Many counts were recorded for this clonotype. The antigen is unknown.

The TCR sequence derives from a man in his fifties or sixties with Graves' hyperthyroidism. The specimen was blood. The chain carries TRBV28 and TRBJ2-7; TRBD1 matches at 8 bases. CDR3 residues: CASSFTGGLNEQYF. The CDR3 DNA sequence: TGTGCCAGCAGTTTCACAGGGGGATTGAACGAGCAGTACTTC. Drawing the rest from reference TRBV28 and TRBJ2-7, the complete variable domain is DVKVTQSSRYLVKRTGEKVFLECVQDMDHENMFWYRQDPGLGLRLIYFSYDVKMKEKGDIPEGYSVSREKKERFSLILESASTNQTSMYLCASSFTGGLNEQYFGPGTRLTVT.